Presented here are 25 T cell receptor beta chains from one specimen sequenced in a study of regulatory T cells in long-lasting Graves disease. As to time point: newly diagnosed GD, antithyroid drugs for less than 3 months. The TCR library was made from RNA that had been extracted from PBMCs in TRIzol. Sequencing libraries for TCR beta were prepared with iRepertoire HTBI primers and Arm-PCR of CDR3 regions. TCRdb redid the calling of the multiplex PCR reads with MiXCR, one entry per CDR3 protein. The sample contains 250,000 or so distinct CDR3 sequences, 15% to 20% of which appear only once. These data are also associated with another study on T cells in Graves' hyperthyroidism and ophthalmopathy.

The sequencing here drew on peripheral blood mononuclear cells (PBMCs), taken at new diagnosis, from a patient treated with antithyroid drugs. These receptors were taken from a woman aged 25 to 45 with Graves disease.

The CDR3 DNA sequence: TGTGCCAGCAGTCTGTGGACAGGGCGCCACATGAACACTGAAGCTTTCTTT. Translation: CASSLWTGRHMNTEAFF. V and J are TRBV6-1 and TRBJ1-1; 8 bases match TRBD1. The J segment lost 0 bases and the V segment lost 5 bases, leaving 11 bases of the junction unmatched. The CDR3 length is 17 residues. Germline lookup yields CDR1 MNHNS and CDR2 SASEGT.

The gene calls are TRBV20-1 and TRBJ2-1, with 16 bases lining up with TRBD2. V shed 5 bases and J 9 bases; nucleotides not matched to a gene: 16. The CDR3 runs to 18 residues. Germline loops: CDR1 DFQATT, CDR2 SNEGSKA (reference sequence). The CDR3 sequence: CSARDTSGLAGGLGEQFF. The CDR3 DNA sequence: TGCAGTGCTCGGGACACTTCGGGACTAGCGGGGGGGCTTGGTGAGCAGTTCTTC.

The rearrangement links TRBV19 to TRBJ1-2; 9 bases agree with TRBD1. The CDR3 runs 14 residues. Germline CDR1 and CDR2: LNHDA and SQIVND (reference sequence). V lost 4 bases to trimming and J lost 8 bases; unmatched junction nucleotides: 8. For the CDR3, the DNA is TGTGCCAGTAGTACTACAGGGGGCGTGGAAGGCTACACCTTC. Translation gives CASSTTGGVEGYTF.

The table lists this clonotype with many counts. The CDR3 spells CASSLSLNDVREGTDTQYF. In DNA form, the CDR3 reads TGTGCCAGCAGTTTATCGCTCAACGACGTGCGGGAGGGCACAGATACGCAGTATTTT. The chain recombines TRBV27 with TRBJ2-3; 8 positions match TRBD2. The V and J ends lost 0 bases and 1 base, in that order; junction bases with no gene match: 12. Germline-derived CDR1 and CDR2 are MNHEY and SMNVEV (reference sequence). The CDR3 contains 19 residues.

The chain carries TRBV12-3 or TRBV12-4 and TRBJ1-1, with D maybe TRBD1 (5 bases). This CDR3 region has 16 residues. V was shortened by 6 bases and J by 2 bases, with 19 bases between the two germline ends. The CDR3 nucleotides are TGTGCCAGCAGCAGGGCTGTAATAAAATATAACACTGAAGCTTTCTTT. Residues: CASSRAVIKYNTEAFF.

This clonotype was seen many times. V is TRBV19 and J is TRBJ1-1, with 8 bases that match TRBD1. V lost 4 bases, J lost 1 base, and 8 bases stayed unmatched. Germline V gene lookup returns CDR1 LNHDA and CDR2 SQIVND (reference sequence). The CDR3 has 16 residues. The chain's CDR3 is CASSSLMGTGNTEAFF. DNA for the CDR3: TGTGCCAGTAGTAGTCTAATGGGGACAGGGAACACTGAAGCTTTCTTT.

In its sample, this clonotype was seen many times. The J gene is TRBJ2-5, the V gene TRBV20-1; the match to TRBD2 covers 8 bases. CDR1 is DFQATT and CDR2 is SNEGSKA in the germline V gene (reference sequence). The CDR3 has 14 amino acids. J was trimmed by 3 bases and V by 6 bases; bases with no gene match: 9. Written as DNA, the CDR3 is TGCAGTGCCCTGACGCGGGGGGCAAAAGAGACCCAGTACTTC. Protein sequence: CSALTRGAKETQYF.

This clonotype has at least ten counts. The chain links TRBV2 to TRBJ1-4; D may be TRBD1 (5 bases). V was shortened by 4 bases and J by 13 bases, with 10 bases between the two germline ends. The germline gives CDR1 SNHLY, CDR2 FYNNEI. The CDR3 runs to 11 residues. The CDR3 DNA reads TGTGCCAGCAGTGGATCCGGGACACTGTTTTTT. As protein: CASSGSGTLFF.

Details on this clonotype: One base separates it from a far larger clone, so it is likely a read error. This sequence joins TRBV11-3 and TRBJ2-3; 7 nucleotides align to TRBD2. Germline values: CDR1 SGHNT, CDR2 YENEEA. The length of the CDR3 is 14 residues. The chain's CDR3 is CASRRGLETDTQCF. In nucleotides, the CDR3 is TGTGCCAGCAGAAGAGGACTAGAAACAGATACGCAGTGTTTT.

There are a few counts of this clonotype. The chain employs TRBV5-4 and TRBJ2-7; tentative D call: TRBD2 (7 bases). Per germline, CDR1 SGHNT and CDR2 YYREEE (reference sequence). This CDR3 region has 16 residues. Trimming took 4 bases from V and 0 from J, leaving 17 bases between them. CDR3 in DNA: TGTGCCAGCAGCCCCCGGGCGGGGGCTAGCTCCTACGAGCAGTACTTC. Its protein product is CASSPRAGASSYEQYF.

At least ten counts were recorded for this clonotype. The rearrangement joins TRBV28 to TRBJ1-2; D gene uncertain. V was clipped by 3 bases and J by 5 bases, with 7 bases between them. The CDR3 runs 12 residues. Germline lookup yields CDR1 MDHEN and CDR2 SYDVKM. The CDR3 DNA sequence: TGTGCCAGCAGTTTTTCGGCTTATGGCTACACCTTC. This translates into CASSFSAYGYTF.

This clonotype was observed a handful of times. This rearrangement joins TRBV18 to TRBJ2-6; D might be TRBD2 (6 bases). Germline V gene data show CDR1 as KGHSH and CDR2 as LQKENI. This CDR3 has 17 amino acids. V lost 3 bases and J lost 0, with 12 bases in between. The CDR3 loop reads CASSPRSGDSGANVLTF. The CDR3 nucleotides are TGTGCCAGCTCACCGCGATCGGGGGACTCTGGGGCCAACGTCCTGACTTTC.

This clonotype was seen ten or more times. The V and J genes are TRBV20-1 and TRBJ1-5, with 8 bases matching TRBD1. This CDR3 contains 15 residues. Germline V lookup: CDR1 DFQATT, CDR2 SNEGSKA (reference sequence). Germline trimming cut 0 bases from V and 7 bases from J; bases unmatched to any gene: 8. CDR3 protein: CSARDGTGEVQPQHF. DNA of the CDR3: TGCAGTGCTAGAGACGGGACAGGTGAGGTCCAGCCCCAGCATTTT.

The CDR3 coding sequence is TGTGCCAGCAGCAATCGGACTAGCCCCAACACCGGGGAGCTGTTTTTT. This sequence encodes CASSNRTSPNTGELFF. V gene TRBV7-3 combines with J gene TRBJ2-2; TRBD2 matches 8 bases. The CDR3 is 16 residues long. J lost 2 bases, V lost 5 bases, and 7 bases had no gene match. Germline CDR1 is SGHTA and CDR2 is FQGTGA.

The chain has TRBV19 and TRBJ1-5, with D possibly being TRBD1 (5 bases). V lost 5 bases to trimming and J lost 0 bases, with 26 bases between them. The germline gives CDR1 LNHDA, CDR2 SQIVND (reference sequence). CDR3 length: 20 amino acids. CDR3 in amino acids: CASSPPGGPGGIYSNQPQHF. As DNA, the CDR3 is TGTGCCAGTAGTCCCCCGGGCGGGCCTGGGGGGATTTATAGCAATCAGCCCCAGCATTTT. The whole variable domain, filled in from reference TRBV19 and TRBJ1-5, reads DGGITQSPKYLFRKEGQNVTLSCEQNLNHDAMYWYRQDPGQGLRLIYYSQIVNDFQKGDIAEGYSVSREKKESFPLTVTSAQKNPTAFYLCASSPPGGPGGIYSNQPQHFGDGTRLSIL.

Many counts were recorded for this clonotype. J is TRBJ1-6 and V is TRBV20-1; D not certain. Germline CDR1 is DFQATT and CDR2 is SNEGSKA (reference sequence). The V and J ends lost 1 base and 5 bases respectively, with 15 bases between them. The CDR3 consists of 16 residues. CDR3 nucleotides: TGCAGTGCTAGAGGCCAGCCAAATCTCAATAATTCACCCCTCCACTTT. Protein sequence: CSARGQPNLNNSPLHF.

This clonotype was found many times. V is TRBV5-1 and J is TRBJ1-1; the D gene is possibly TRBD1 (6 bases). The ends were cut back, 5 bases at V and 0 bases at J, with 11 bases in the middle. This CDR3 is built from 14 residues. Germline V gives CDR1 SGHRS, CDR2 YFSETQ. This CDR3 reads CASRDRIMNTEAFF. The CDR3 DNA sequence: TGCGCCAGCAGGGACAGAATCATGAACACTGAAGCTTTCTTT.

In regard to this clonotype: A much larger clone is a single base away; this may be a read error. CDR3 sequence: CVSVASSQETQYF. DNA for the CDR3: TGTGTCAGTGTGGCTAGCAGTCAAGAGACCCAGTACTTC. The chain is built from TRBV7-9 and TRBJ2-5, with D possibly matching TRBD2 (5 bases). The germline CDR1 and CDR2 sequences are SEHNR and FQNEAQ (reference sequence). This CDR3 comprises 13 residues.

This clonotype was seen a few times. The rearrangement links TRBV7-6 to TRBJ2-2; D remains ambiguous. This CDR3 spans 14 amino acids. The V end was cut by 8 bases, the J end by 1 base, with 11 bases between. Germline assignment: CDR1 SGHVS and CDR2 FNYEAQ. CDR3 region: CASSEGLNTGELFF. CDR3 DNA: TGTGCCAGCTCCGAAGGCCTGAACACCGGGGAGCTGTTTTTT.

This clonotype was seen many times. The genes are TRBV11-2 and TRBJ2-7, with a weak D call TRBD2 (5 bases). With 5 bases removed from V and 7 bases from J, the gap between germline ends came to 21 bases. The CDR3 extends over 15 amino acids. Germline assignment: CDR1 SGHAT and CDR2 FQNNGV. In DNA form, the CDR3 reads TGTGCCAGCAGCCAAGGCACGTCCCAATCGGGGGAGCAGTACTTC. It encodes CASSQGTSQSGEQYF.

This clonotype was recorded many times. The gene calls are TRBV7-2 and TRBJ2-3, with D maybe TRBD2 (6 bases). CDR1 and CDR2 from the germline V gene are SGHTA and FQGNSA. Trimming removed 3 bases from V and 6 bases from J, with 10 bases in between. There are 13 residues in the CDR3. CDR3 bases: TGTGCCAGCAGCTTGAACCTAGCGGATACGCAGTATTTT. This sequence encodes CASSLNLADTQYF. The whole variable domain, filled in from reference TRBV7-2 and TRBJ2-3, reads GAGVSQSPSNKVTEKGKDVELRCDPISGHTALYWYRQSLGQGLEFLIYFQGNSAPDKSGLPSDRFSAERTGGSVSTLTIQRTQQEDSAVYLCASSLNLADTQYFGPGTRLTVL.

This clonotype has a handful of counts. The chain uses TRBV6-5 and TRBJ2-5; D remains unclear. This CDR3 is built from 16 residues. Germline CDR1 is MNHEY and CDR2 is SVGAGI. V was trimmed by 0 bases and J by 5 bases, leaving 16 bases between them. The CDR3 sequence is CASSYSMSTLGETQYF. The CDR3 region has the DNA TGTGCCAGCAGTTACTCGATGAGTACCCTAGGGGAGACCCAGTACTTC.

In this sample, this clonotype turned up many times. This chain joins TRBV6-2 or TRBV6-3 and TRBJ2-7; possible D gene TRBD2, 6 bases. V lost 6 bases and J 0 bases, leaving 15 bases between the germline ends. The CDR3 runs 15 residues. Germline loops: CDR1 MNHEY, CDR2 SVGEGT. DNA of the CDR3: TGTGCCAGCAGCCAACTTGCGGGGAGCTCCTACGAGCAGTACTTC. This translates into CASSQLAGSSYEQYF.

This clonotype has a count of ten or more. This sequence joins TRBV29-1 and TRBJ1-2; D perhaps matches TRBD1 (5 bases). The CDR3 totals 10 residues. V lost 6 bases, J lost 6 bases, and 8 bases lay in between. Germline CDR1 and CDR2: SQVTM and ANQGSEA. CDR3 bases: TGCAGCGTAGAGACAGATGGCTACACCTTC. It yields the protein CSVETDGYTF.

In its sample, this clonotype was seen many times. This chain links TRBV20-1 with TRBJ2-3; TRBD1 aligns across 8 bases. The V gene end was trimmed by 0 bases and the J gene end by 15 bases; junction bases not matched to a gene: 11. The germline V gene encodes CDR1 DFQATT and CDR2 SNEGSKA (reference sequence). This CDR3 comprises 13 residues. DNA for the CDR3: TGCAGTGCTAGAGATCCCAGGACAGGGATAGAATATTTT. Its protein product is CSARDPRTGIEYF.